This TCR beta chain emerged from a study of CD8 T cells in Susac syndrome. This clonotype has only one observation. Germline V gives CDR1 SGHAT, CDR2 FQNNGV. The CDR3 runs 15 residues. With 5 bases removed from V and 3 bases from J, the gap between germline ends came to 16 bases. The controls were healthy donors who were matched for age and sex. While CD8+ and CD4+ T cells were isolated negatively, TEMRA cells were enriched by FACS. RNA in amounts of about 0.5 to 1 ug was reverse transcribed with random hexamers. An immunoSEQ multiplex PCR generated amplified TCR beta CDR3 products spanning 54 Vbeta and 13 Jbeta. TCRdb redid the calling of the immunoSEQ multiplex PCR reads with MiXCR, one entry per CDR3 protein. This sample has 150,000 to 200,000 distinct CDR3 sequences, with around 94% found just once.

V gene TRBV11-2 combines with J gene TRBJ1-2; D gene uncertain. The receptor was isolated from a human donor in good health. Sequencing was carried out using CD4+ T cells from PBMCs. CDR3 residues: CASSPTPGGYYGYTF. The CDR3 DNA reads as TGTGCCAGCAGCCCAACCCCGGGCGGGTACTATGGCTACACCTTC.